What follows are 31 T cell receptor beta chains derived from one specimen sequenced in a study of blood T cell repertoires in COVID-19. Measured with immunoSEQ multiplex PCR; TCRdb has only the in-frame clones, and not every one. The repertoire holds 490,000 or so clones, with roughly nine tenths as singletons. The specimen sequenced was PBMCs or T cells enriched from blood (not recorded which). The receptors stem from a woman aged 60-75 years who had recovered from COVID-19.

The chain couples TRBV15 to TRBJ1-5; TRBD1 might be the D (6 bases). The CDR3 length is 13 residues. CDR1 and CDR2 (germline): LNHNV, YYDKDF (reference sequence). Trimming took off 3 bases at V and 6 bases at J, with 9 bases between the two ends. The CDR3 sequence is CATSRGAAQPQHF. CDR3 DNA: TGTGCCACCAGCAGGGGGGCGGCTCAGCCCCAGCATTTT.

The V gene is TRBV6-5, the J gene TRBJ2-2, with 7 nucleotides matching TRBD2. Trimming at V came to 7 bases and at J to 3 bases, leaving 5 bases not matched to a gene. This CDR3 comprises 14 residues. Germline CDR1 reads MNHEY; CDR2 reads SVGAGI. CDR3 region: CASTERDYTGELFF. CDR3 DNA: TGTGCCAGCACGGAGCGGGATTACACCGGGGAGCTGTTTTTT.

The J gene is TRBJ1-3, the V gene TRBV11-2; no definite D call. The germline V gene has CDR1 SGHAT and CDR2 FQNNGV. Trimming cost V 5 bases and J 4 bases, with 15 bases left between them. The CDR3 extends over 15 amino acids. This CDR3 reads CASSAKTAAGNTIYF. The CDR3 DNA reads TGTGCCAGCAGCGCCAAGACGGCGGCGGGAAACACCATATATTTT.

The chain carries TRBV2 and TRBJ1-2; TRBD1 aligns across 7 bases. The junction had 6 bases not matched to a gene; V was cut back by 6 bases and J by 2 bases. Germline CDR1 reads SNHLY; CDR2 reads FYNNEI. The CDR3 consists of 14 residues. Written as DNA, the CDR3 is TGTGCCAGCAGGGCGGGACAGCTAAACTATGGCTACACCTTC. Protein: CASRAGQLNYGYTF.

The CDR3 sequence is CASRGQAVGYTF. As DNA, the CDR3 is TGTGCCAGCAGGGGACAGGCCGTTGGCTACACCTTC. This rearrangement joins TRBV7-9 to TRBJ1-2; TRBD1 matches 8 bases. There are 12 residues in the CDR3. Germline values: CDR1 SEHNR, CDR2 FQNEAQ (reference sequence). Losses at the gene ends were 6 bases for V and 7 bases for J; bases not matched to a gene: 4.

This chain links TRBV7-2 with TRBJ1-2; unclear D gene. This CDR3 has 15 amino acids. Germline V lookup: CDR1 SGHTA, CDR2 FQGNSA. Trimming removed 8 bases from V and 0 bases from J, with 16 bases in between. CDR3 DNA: TGTGCCAGCCTTCGGGATGACCGTTCTAACTATGGCTACACCTTC. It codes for CASLRDDRSNYGYTF.

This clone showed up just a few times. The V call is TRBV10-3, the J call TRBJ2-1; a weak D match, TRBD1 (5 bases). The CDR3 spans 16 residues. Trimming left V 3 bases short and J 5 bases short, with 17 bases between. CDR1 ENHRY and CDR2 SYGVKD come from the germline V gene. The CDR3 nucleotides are TGTGCCATCAGTGAAAGGGCAGGGTTTGAGGACAATGAGCAGTTCTTC. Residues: CAISERAGFEDNEQFF.

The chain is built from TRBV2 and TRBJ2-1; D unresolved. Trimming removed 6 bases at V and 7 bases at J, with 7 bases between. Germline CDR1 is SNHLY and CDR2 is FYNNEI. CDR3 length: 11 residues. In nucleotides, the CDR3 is TGTGCCAGCAGCTTACAGAATGAGCAGTTCTTC. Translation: CASSLQNEQFF.

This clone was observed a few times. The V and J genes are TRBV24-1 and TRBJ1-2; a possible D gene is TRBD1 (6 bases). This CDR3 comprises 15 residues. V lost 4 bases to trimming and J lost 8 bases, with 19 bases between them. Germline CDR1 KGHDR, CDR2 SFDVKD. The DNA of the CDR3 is TGTGCCACCAGTGAGGAGCGGGGGCCCCAGGGGGGCTACACCTTC. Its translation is CATSEERGPQGGYTF.

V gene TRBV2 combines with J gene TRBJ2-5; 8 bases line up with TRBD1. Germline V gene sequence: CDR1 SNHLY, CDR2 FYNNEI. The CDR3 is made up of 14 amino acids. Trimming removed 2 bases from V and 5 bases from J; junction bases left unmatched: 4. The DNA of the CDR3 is TGTGCCAGCAGTGAACAGGGGGCGCGGGAGACCCAGTACTTC. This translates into CASSEQGARETQYF.

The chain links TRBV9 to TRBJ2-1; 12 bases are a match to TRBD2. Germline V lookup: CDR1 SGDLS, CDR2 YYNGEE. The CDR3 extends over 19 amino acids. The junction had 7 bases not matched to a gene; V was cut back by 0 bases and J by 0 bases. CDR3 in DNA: TGTGCCAGCAGCGTAGGGGCTAGCGGGGGGGCCGCCTCCTACAATGAGCAGTTCTTC. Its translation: CASSVGASGGAASYNEQFF.

CDR3 residues: CASSQPTTGGTDTQYF. Written as DNA, the CDR3 is TGTGCCAGCAGCCAACCAACGACAGGGGGCACAGATACGCAGTATTTT. V usage is TRBV4-2 and J usage is TRBJ2-3; 8 nucleotides line up with TRBD1. V was clipped by 2 bases and J by 1 base; unmatched bases: 5. Germline-derived CDR1 and CDR2 are LGHNA and YNFKEQ. The CDR3 length is 16 residues.

The CDR3 coding sequence is TGTGCCAGCAGCCTAGCGGGGTATGAGACCCAGTACTTC. It specifies CASSLAGYETQYF. V is TRBV5-8 and J is TRBJ2-5; 9 bases are a match to TRBD2. Germline CDR1 is SGHTS and CDR2 is YDEGEE. This CDR3 contains 13 residues. V lost 4 bases, J lost 5 bases, and 3 bases stayed unmatched. The full variable domain, with the rest looked up from reference TRBV5-8 and TRBJ2-5, is EAGVTQSPTHLIKTRGQQATLRCSPISGHTSVYWYQQALGLGLQFLLWYDEGEERNRGNFPPRFSGRQFPNYSSELNVNALELEDSALYLCASSLAGYETQYFGPGTRLLVL.

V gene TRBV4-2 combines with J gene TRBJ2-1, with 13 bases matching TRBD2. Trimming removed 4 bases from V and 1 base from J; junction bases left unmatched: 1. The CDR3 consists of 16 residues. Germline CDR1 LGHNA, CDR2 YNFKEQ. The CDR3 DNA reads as TGTGCCAGCAGCCGGACTAGCGGGGGTTCCTACAATGAGCAGTTCTTC. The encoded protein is CASSRTSGGSYNEQFF.

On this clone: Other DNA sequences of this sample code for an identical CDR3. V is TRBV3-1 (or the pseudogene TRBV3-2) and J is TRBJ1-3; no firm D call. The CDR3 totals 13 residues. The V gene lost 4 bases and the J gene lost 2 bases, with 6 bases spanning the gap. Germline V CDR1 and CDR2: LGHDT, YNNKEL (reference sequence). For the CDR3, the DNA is TGTGCCAGCAGCCTTACAGCTGGAAACACCATATATTTT. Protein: CASSLTAGNTIYF.

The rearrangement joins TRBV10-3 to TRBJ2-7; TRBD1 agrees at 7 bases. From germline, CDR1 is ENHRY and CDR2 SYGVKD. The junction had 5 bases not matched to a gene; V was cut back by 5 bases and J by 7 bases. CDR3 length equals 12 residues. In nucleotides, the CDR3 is TGTGCCATCAGTCCAGGGGGTCGGGAGCAGTACTTC. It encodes CAISPGGREQYF.

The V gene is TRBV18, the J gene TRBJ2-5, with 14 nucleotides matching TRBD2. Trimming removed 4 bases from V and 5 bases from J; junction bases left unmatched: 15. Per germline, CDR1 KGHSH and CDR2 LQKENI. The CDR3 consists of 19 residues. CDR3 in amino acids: CASSQTGTSGGLSVETQYF. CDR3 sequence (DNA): TGTGCCAGCTCACAAACCGGGACTAGCGGGGGCCTGAGCGTGGAGACCCAGTACTTC.

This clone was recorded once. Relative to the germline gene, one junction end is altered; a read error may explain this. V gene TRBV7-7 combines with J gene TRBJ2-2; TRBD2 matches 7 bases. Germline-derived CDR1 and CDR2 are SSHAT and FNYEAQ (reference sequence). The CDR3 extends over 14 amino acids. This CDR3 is CASSLSGTTGELFF. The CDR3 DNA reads TGTGCTAGCAGCTTAAGCGGGACCACCGGGGAGCTGTTTTTT.

CDR3 in DNA: TGTGCCAGCTCACCAAGCGGGGCCCCAGATACGCAGTATTTT. Protein product: CASSPSGAPDTQYF. V is TRBV18 and J is TRBJ2-3; 7 bases fit TRBD2. The CDR3 is 14 residues long. Germline CDR1 KGHSH, CDR2 LQKENI. V lost 2 bases and J lost 4; bases outside the gene matches: 3.

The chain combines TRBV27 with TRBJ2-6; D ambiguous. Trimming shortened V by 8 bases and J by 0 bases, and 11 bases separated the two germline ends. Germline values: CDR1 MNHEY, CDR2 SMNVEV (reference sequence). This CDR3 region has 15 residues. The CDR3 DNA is TGTGCCAGCGGGCCCCTCTTCTCTGGGGCCAACGTCCTGACTTTC. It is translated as CASGPLFSGANVLTF.

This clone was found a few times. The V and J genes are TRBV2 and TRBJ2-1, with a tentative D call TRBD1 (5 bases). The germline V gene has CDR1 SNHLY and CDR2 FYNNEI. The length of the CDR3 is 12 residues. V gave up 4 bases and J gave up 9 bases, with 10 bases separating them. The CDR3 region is CASSGGLGEQFF. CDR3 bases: TGTGCCAGCAGTGGGGGCCTCGGTGAGCAGTTCTTC.

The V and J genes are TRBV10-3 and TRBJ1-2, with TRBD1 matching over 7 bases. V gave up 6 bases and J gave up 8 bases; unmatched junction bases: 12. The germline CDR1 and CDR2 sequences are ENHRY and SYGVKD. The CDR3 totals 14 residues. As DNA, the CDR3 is TGTGCCATCAGACCCACAGGGGCGGTTGGCGGCTACACCTTC. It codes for CAIRPTGAVGGYTF.

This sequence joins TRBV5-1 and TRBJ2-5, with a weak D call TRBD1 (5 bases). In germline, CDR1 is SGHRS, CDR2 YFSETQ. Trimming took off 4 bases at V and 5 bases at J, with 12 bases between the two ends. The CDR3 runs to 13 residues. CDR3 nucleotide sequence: TGCGCCAGCAGCCAGCAGGCAGGGGAGACCCAGTACTTC. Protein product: CASSQQAGETQYF.

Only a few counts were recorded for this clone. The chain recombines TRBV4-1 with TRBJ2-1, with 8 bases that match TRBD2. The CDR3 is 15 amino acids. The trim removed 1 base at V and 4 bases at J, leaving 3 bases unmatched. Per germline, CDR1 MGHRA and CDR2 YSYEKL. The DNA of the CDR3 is TGCGCCAGCAGCCAAGGTTTAGCGGGGTACAATGAGCAGTTCTTC. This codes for CASSQGLAGYNEQFF.

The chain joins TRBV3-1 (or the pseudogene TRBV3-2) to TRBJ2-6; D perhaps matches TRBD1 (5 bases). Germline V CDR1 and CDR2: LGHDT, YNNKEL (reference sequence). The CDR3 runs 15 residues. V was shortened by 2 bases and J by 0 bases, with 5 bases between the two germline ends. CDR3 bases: TGTGCCAGCAGCCAAAGGGGCTCTGGGGCCAACGTCCTGACTTTC. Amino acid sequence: CASSQRGSGANVLTF.

The CDR3 region is CASSIRADEQYV. Here the CDR3 DNA reads TGTGCCAGCAGTATCAGGGCTGACGAGCAGTACGTC. This chain links TRBV6-5 with TRBJ2-7, with a tentative D call TRBD1 (5 bases). The CDR3 is 12 residues long. The germline V gene has CDR1 MNHEY and CDR2 SVGAGI. The V end lost 5 bases, the J end lost 5 bases, and 10 bases lay between the germline ends.

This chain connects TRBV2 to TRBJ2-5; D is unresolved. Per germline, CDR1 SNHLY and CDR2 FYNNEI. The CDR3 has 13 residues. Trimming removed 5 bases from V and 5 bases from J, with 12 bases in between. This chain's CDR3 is CASSSRSRETQYF. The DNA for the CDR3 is TGTGCCAGCAGTTCTAGGAGCCGGGAGACCCAGTACTTC.

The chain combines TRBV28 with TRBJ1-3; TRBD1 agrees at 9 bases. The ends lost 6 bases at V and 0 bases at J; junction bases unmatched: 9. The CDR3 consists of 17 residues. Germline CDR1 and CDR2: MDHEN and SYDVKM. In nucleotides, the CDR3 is TGTGCCAGCAGCCCTACAGGGGGCTCCCCCTCTGGAAACACCATATATTTT. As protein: CASSPTGGSPSGNTIYF.

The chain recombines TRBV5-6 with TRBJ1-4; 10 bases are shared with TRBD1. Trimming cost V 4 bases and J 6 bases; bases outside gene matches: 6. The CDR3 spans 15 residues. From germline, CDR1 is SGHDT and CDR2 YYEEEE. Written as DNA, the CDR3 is TGTGCCAGCAGCGGCTCCGGGACAGGGGATGAAAAACTGTTTTTT. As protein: CASSGSGTGDEKLFF.

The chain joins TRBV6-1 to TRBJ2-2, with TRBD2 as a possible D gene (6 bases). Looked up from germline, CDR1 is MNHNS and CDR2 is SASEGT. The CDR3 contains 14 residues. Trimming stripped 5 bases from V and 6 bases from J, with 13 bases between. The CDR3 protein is CASSPLRGAGELFF. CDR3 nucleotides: TGTGCCAGCAGTCCCCTTCGCGGGGCCGGGGAGCTGTTTTTT.

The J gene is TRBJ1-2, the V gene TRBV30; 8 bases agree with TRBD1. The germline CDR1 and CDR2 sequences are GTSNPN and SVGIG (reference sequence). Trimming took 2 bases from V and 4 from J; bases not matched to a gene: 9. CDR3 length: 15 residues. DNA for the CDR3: TGTGCCTGGAGTAACGGGGGGACAGGCGCCTATGGCTACACCTTC. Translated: CAWSNGGTGAYGYTF.